The 14 T cell receptor beta chains presented below share a single source sample, sequenced in a study of blood T cell repertoires in COVID-19. Clones were sequenced by immunoSEQ multiplex PCR, and TCRdb holds only the in-frame ones, with some missing. This table holds 70,000 to 100,000 clones, 72% found once. The sample was peripheral blood. The source is a woman aged 55-70 years in a cohort sampled during active or convalescent COVID-19.

This chain joins TRBV2 and TRBJ2-7; perhaps TRBD1 as D (5 bases). Germline loops: CDR1 SNHLY, CDR2 FYNNEI. The ends were cut back, 8 bases at V and 3 bases at J, with 17 bases in the middle. This CDR3 region has 14 residues. The CDR3 DNA reads as TGTGCCAGCCGTGGGGCAGGGAAGGTCTACGAGCAGTACTTC. This translates into CASRGAGKVYEQYF.

J is TRBJ2-7 and V is TRBV7-9, with TRBD1 matching 7 bases. The CDR3 totals 13 residues. The germline V gene encodes CDR1 SEHNR and CDR2 FQNEAQ (reference sequence). J was trimmed by 2 bases and V by 4 bases; bases with no gene match: 2. CDR3 region: CASSWDSTYEQYF. In DNA, the CDR3 is TGTGCCAGCAGCTGGGACAGCACCTACGAGCAGTACTTC. Drawing the rest from reference TRBV7-9 and TRBJ2-7, the complete variable domain is DTGVSQNPRHKITKRGQNVTFRCDPISEHNRLYWYRQTLGQGPEFLTYFQNEAQLEKSRLLSDRFSAERPKGSFSTLEIQRTEQGDSAMYLCASSWDSTYEQYFGPGTRLTVT.

V and J are TRBV7-9 and TRBJ2-7, with 8 bases matching TRBD2. V was pared by 3 bases and J by 5 bases, with 9 bases of the junction left unmatched. The CDR3 totals 15 residues. Germline loops: CDR1 SEHNR, CDR2 FQNEAQ (reference sequence). The CDR3: CASSFSTGGRDEQYF. The CDR3 region has the DNA TGTGCCAGCAGCTTCTCTACGGGGGGGCGCGACGAGCAGTACTTC.

This clone was seen once. The genes are TRBV4-2 and TRBJ1-2, with D hard to call. V was clipped by 3 bases and J by 8 bases, with 16 bases between them. CDR3 length: 14 amino acids. CDR1 LGHNA and CDR2 YNFKEQ come from the germline V gene. The CDR3 DNA sequence: TGTGCCAGCAGCCAGGGGAGAGTTGGGTGGGGCTACACCTTC. Amino acids: CASSQGRVGWGYTF.

This clone was observed a few times. The chain employs TRBV25-1 and TRBJ2-7; TRBD2 agrees at 8 bases. The CDR3 extends over 15 amino acids. Looked up from germline, CDR1 is MGHDK and CDR2 is SYGVNS. The ends lost 2 bases at V and 2 bases at J; junction bases unmatched: 5. The CDR3 is CASSEVGGGTYEQYF. The CDR3, as DNA: TGTGCCAGCAGTGAAGTCGGCGGGGGGACCTACGAGCAGTACTTC.

The chain uses TRBV7-9 and TRBJ2-7, with D maybe TRBD1 (5 bases). Germline CDR1 SEHNR, CDR2 FQNEAQ (reference sequence). This CDR3 spans 16 amino acids. Trimming took 1 base from V and 2 from J, leaving 15 bases between them. The CDR3 is CASSLVGLTVPYEQYF. CDR3 DNA: TGTGCCAGCAGCTTAGTTGGTTTGACAGTACCCTACGAGCAGTACTTC.

The CDR3 nucleotides read TGTGCCAGTAGTATTGGACAGGTGAACACTGAAGCTTTCTTT. This gives the protein CASSIGQVNTEAFF. The V call is TRBV19, the J call TRBJ1-1; TRBD1 matches 7 bases. The CDR3 sequence is 14 residues long. In germline, CDR1 is LNHDA, CDR2 SQIVND (reference sequence). With V trimmed by 3 bases and J by 0 bases, 1 base remained unmatched.

V and J are TRBV9 and TRBJ1-2, with 7 bases lining up with TRBD1. From germline, CDR1 is SGDLS and CDR2 YYNGEE. The CDR3 consists of 14 residues. V lost 1 base to trimming and J lost 0 bases; unmatched junction nucleotides: 0. CDR3 sequence (DNA): TGTGCCAGCAGCGTAACAGGGGCTAACTATGGCTACACCTTC. This codes for CASSVTGANYGYTF.

CDR3 residues: CASSIYRGDSYEQYF. For the CDR3, the DNA is TGTGCCAGCAGTATATACAGGGGCGACTCCTACGAGCAGTACTTC. J is TRBJ2-7 and V is TRBV6-5, with 7 positions matching TRBD1. After removal of 5 bases from V and 0 bases from J, the junction contained 7 bases not matched to a gene. This CDR3 has 15 residues. Germline CDR1 and CDR2: MNHEY and SVGAGI.

This rearrangement joins TRBV15 to TRBJ2-7; no clear D gene. V gave up 2 bases and J gave up 9 bases, with 11 bases separating them. Germline loops: CDR1 LNHNV, CDR2 YYDKDF (reference sequence). The CDR3 runs 12 residues. CDR3 amino acids: CATSRLHSWQYF. The DNA of the CDR3 is TGTGCCACCAGCAGATTGCATAGTTGGCAGTACTTC.

V and J are TRBV6-5 and TRBJ2-3; 8 positions agree with TRBD2. Germline CDR1 and CDR2: MNHEY and SVGAGI. V trimming: 7 bases; J trimming: 2 bases; junction bases outside the gene matches: 2. The CDR3 has 13 residues. CDR3 residues: CASKRGTTDTQYF. For the CDR3, the DNA is TGTGCCAGCAAGCGGGGGACCACAGATACGCAGTATTTT.

The chain employs TRBV18 and TRBJ1-5; D uncertain. V lost 3 bases to trimming and J lost 4 bases, with 7 bases between them. Germline values: CDR1 KGHSH, CDR2 LQKENI. This CDR3 has 13 amino acids. Here the CDR3 DNA reads TGTGCCAGCTCACCTGAAGAGAATCAGCCCCAGCATTTT. Its protein is CASSPEENQPQHF.

The genes are TRBV4-3 and TRBJ2-3; D uncertain. V was pared by 1 base and J by 0 bases, with 14 bases between. Germline V CDR1 and CDR2: LGHNA, YSLEER. The CDR3 contains 17 residues. CDR3 bases: TGCGCCAGCAGCCAAGCCCCCGCGAGCCCTAGCACAGATACGCAGTATTTT. This sequence encodes CASSQAPASPSTDTQYF.

The V gene is TRBV9, the J gene TRBJ2-3, with D unresolved. Per germline, CDR1 SGDLS and CDR2 YYNGEE. The CDR3 spans 14 residues. The V end was cut by 0 bases, the J end by 2 bases, with 7 bases between. CDR3 sequence: CASSVVTVTDTQYF. The DNA of the CDR3 is TGTGCCAGCAGCGTAGTTACAGTCACAGATACGCAGTATTTT.